This TCR beta chain was documented in a study of blood T cell repertoires in COVID-19. TCRdb keeps only in-frame clones here, not all; method: immunoSEQ multiplex PCR. The sample records about 210,000 clones, roughly 86% being singletons. The V gene's germline CDR1 is GTSNPN and CDR2 SVGIG (reference sequence). This CDR3 comprises 15 residues. V lost 1 base, J lost 5 bases, and 9 bases stayed unmatched. The V gene is TRBV30, the J gene TRBJ1-2, with TRBD1 matching over 8 bases. Sample: peripheral blood. The sequence came from a woman aged 40 to 50 with acute or convalescent COVID-19. The CDR3 reads CAWSAWTGTAYGYTF. In DNA, the CDR3 is TGTGCCTGGAGTGCGTGGACAGGGACTGCTTATGGCTACACCTTC.